This TCR beta chain is drawn from a study of Graves' ophthalmopathy and Graves' hyperthyroidism. Overall study context: If no ophthalmopathy appeared within 18 months of follow-up, hyperthyroidism was termed stable. Study results and caveats: Ophthalmopathy cases were distinguished from stable hyperthyroidism by a 13-signature model, reaching 87.88% sensitivity and roughly 81% specificity.

Trimming removed 6 bases from V and 9 bases from J, with 9 bases in between. Germline V gives CDR1 LNHDA, CDR2 SQIVND (reference sequence). CDR3 length: 11 residues. Worth noting for this clonotype: What it binds is unknown.

RNA transcripts provided the template for amplifying TCR beta CDR3 regions. First-round RT-PCR with HTBI primers preceded a second-round multiplex PCR. TCRdb analysed the multiplex PCR reads with MiXCR anew, one entry per CDR3 protein. This sample has 560,000 or so distinct CDR3 sequences, with less than 40% found just once. The chain carries TRBV19 and TRBJ1-5; D gene ambiguous. The sample comprised peripheral blood or thyroid tissue (not recorded which). This receptor was obtained from an adult man with Graves' hyperthyroidism. The CDR3 nucleotides are TGTGCCAGTAGCACCTACGGGCCCCAGCATTTT. It codes for CASSTYGPQHF. The whole variable domain, remainder taken from reference TRBV19 and TRBJ1-5, is DGGITQSPKYLFRKEGQNVTLSCEQNLNHDAMYWYRQDPGQGLRLIYYSQIVNDFQKGDIAEGYSVSREKKESFPLTVTSAQKNPTAFYLCASSTYGPQHFGDGTRLSIL.